This T cell receptor (beta chain) was sequenced in a study of blood T cell repertoires in COVID-19. The wider study: Nucleic acid was either cDNA or gDNA, and it came from T cells, B-cell-depleted T cells, or PBMCs.

This CDR3 spans 16 amino acids. Germline CDR1 MNHEY, CDR2 SVGAGI. Trimming left V 0 bases short and J 7 bases short, with 15 bases between. In the authors' workflow: Amplification of reference gene primers provided the estimated nucleated cell counts. The assay was immunoSEQ multiplex PCR, and TCRdb's table has in-frame clones only and misses some. D and trimming come from the DNA, and the V and J calls and clone size come from that table. The sample shows about 22,000 clones, 75% to 95% of them seen only once. Sequenced: peripheral blood. The sequence was obtained from a woman between 70 and 85 years old with active COVID-19. The chain recombines TRBV6-5 with TRBJ1-4, with a possible D match to TRBD1 (6 bases). The CDR3 nucleotides read TGTGCCAGCAGTTACTCTCCGACAGGCACATTTGAAAAACTGTTTTTT. The encoded protein is CASSYSPTGTFEKLFF.